The entry below describes one TCR beta chain. This clone's antigen is unknown. Base qualities were left out, and no much larger clone turns up one base away. The cohort comprised some 680 healthy bone marrow donors. Cohort members were all nominally healthy when sampled, although unrecorded immune exposures were likely present. The donor tested CMV seropositive and was one of the 289 seropositive cohort members. A peripheral blood sample was provided by each donor, and peripheral blood mononuclear cells were used for TCR beta sequencing. Genomic DNA was extracted from the blood cell samples with the Qiagen DNeasy Blood Extraction Kit. The sample comes from a study of cytomegalovirus exposure and HLA in healthy donors (dated by TCRdb to about 2017). Regarding the complete study: According to an earlier analysis of around 600 of the donors, some 180 million T cells yielded roughly 100 million unique TCR beta sequences and 276 Gb of sequence data. Every repertoire in the discovery cohort had been generated on one and the same sequencing platform. Of the roughly 400 genotyped donors, 70% to 90% were placed in the genetic ancestry cluster associated with self-reported Caucasian donors. Because of strong linkage in the cohort, four or five DR-DQ haplotypes were treated as single units for association and clustering. An earlier analysis of about 600 of the donors used high-throughput TCR beta sequencing to judge whether each TCR beta V gene segment behaved as functional or pseudogenic. Approximately 310 gigabases of sequencing data and tens of millions of unique TCR sequences were included in an early release covering under 650 HLA-typed donors. A separate validation cohort of over a hundred different subjects was used in addition to the roughly 670-subject first cohort. The study used immunosequencing to profile the T cell repertoires of 666 subjects and linked those repertoires to cytomegalovirus serostatus. In the later analysis, no new phenotypic data were used to find candidate immune exposures; instead, reliance was placed on TCR beta sequences and their occurrence across donors. Class I and class II HLA loci were covered by the typing at four-digit resolution. A later analysis re-examined previously published TCR beta repertoires from about 670 donors and added high-resolution HLA genotyping to investigate patterns of TCR occurrence. Typing coverage varied by locus: roughly 620-640 donors for A, B, C, DRB1 and DQB1; approximately 500 for DQA1; more than 600 for DPA1; roughly 450 for DPB1. The study aimed to test whether signatures of past pathogen exposure could be identified by cataloging public T cell receptors. A later genetic analysis took genome-wide SNP genotypes for about 65% of the 666 donors and used that subset as a discovery cohort. Across approximately 400 genotyped donors of the cohort, an average of approximately 240,000 unique TCR beta nucleotide sequences per donor were sequenced, and roughly 20% of those sequences were non-productive. Donor age, sex, ethnicity and CMV serostatus were compiled together with the repertoire data. To predict cytomegalovirus infection status, the study combined high-throughput TCR immunosequencing, statistical association of individual TCRs with disease status, and machine learning.

Library preparation was by the immunoSEQ multiplex PCR assay. A mixture of 60 forward primers for TCR Vbeta segments and 13 reverse primers for TCR Jbeta segments was used in the multiplex PCR. Amplification of the CDR3 region of rearranged TCR beta genes was performed with a multiplex PCR assay on genomic DNA. The amplified TCR beta libraries were sequenced on the Illumina HiSeq System as 87-base-pair reads. Processing in the source paper ran as follows. In a later analysis, tens of millions of unique TCR beta chains were counted across the 500 to 850 repertoires, and roughly 11 million of these chains were shared by at least two donors. A nearest-neighbor algorithm error-corrected the raw reads and collapsed the reads into unique sequences, merging closely related sequences to remove PCR and sequencing errors. Alignment of CDR3 sequences to IMGT reference sequences was used to assign V, D and J gene segments. For a sequence to be retained, at least a six-nucleotide match to both a V gene segment and a J gene segment was required. A rearrangement was called productive if the CDR3 had no stop codons and remained in frame with V and J, and every other rearrangement was called non-productive. Following IMGT convention, CDR3 was defined as the stretch from the second conserved V-encoded cysteine up to the conserved J-encoded phenylalanine. In an earlier analysis of around 640 of the donors, sequences lacking an unambiguous match to a single V gene segment were excluded. An earlier analysis of a few hundred of the donors called V segments functional above 56.7% productive rearrangements and segregating when the between-donor standard deviation exceeded 5%. To diagnose cytomegalovirus status from the catalog of TCR beta chain sequences, a statistical classification framework was built. A later analysis assigned V and J genes by comparing TCR nucleotide sequences with IMGT/GENE-DB human TR gene sequences. A later analysis assigned CDR3 sequences and most-parsimonious VDJ recombination scenarios with the TCRdist pipeline. In a later analysis, each TCR beta chain was defined by its CDR3 amino acid sequence together with its V-gene family, and reads lacking a unique V-gene family were excluded. In a later analysis, some 600 highly shared, low-generation-probability nucleotide sequences were removed to address suspected cross-contamination and a sequencing artifact. A later analysis calculated a clonal expansion index for each public chain from normalized within-repertoire ranks of inferred template counts. In a later analysis, generation probabilities were computed using a VDJ recombination model fitted to out-of-frame rearrangements, and the results were checked against IGoR. In a later analysis, hypergeometric tests were used to score TCR-TCR, TCR-HLA and TCR-CMV co-occurrence, with a repertoire-size bias correction applied to TCR pairs. To estimate false discovery rates, a later analysis permuted the HLA or CMV assignments 20 times. In a later analysis, co-occurring TCRs were grouped using DBSCAN, with TCRdist sequence similarity added in when clustering inside HLA-allele-positive subsets. For co-occurrence clustering, repertoires with fewer than 30,000 or more than 120,000 public chains were excluded, along with four to six repertoires with anomalous nucleotide sharing. The source is immuneACCESS, and TCRdb retained only in-frame sequences with V and J called. Part of the clones is not carried over; for the studies checked, unresolved V genes explain less than half of this, and the remainder is unexplained. That table gives V, J and clone size, and the DNA gave D and trimming. A total of about 160,000 clones appear in this sample, approximately 80% of them only once. Roughly 9.7% of the sample belongs to the ten largest clones.

Spanning cysteine to phenylalanine, the CDR3 consists of 15 amino acids. CDR3 DNA is the only sequence kept; it has 45 bases, read in frame from the first base. From the germline V gene, CDR1 is SGDLS and CDR2 is YYNGEE. V gives up 4 bases and J gives up 0 bases, and the segment between their germline ends measures 12 bases. The paper as a whole reports these results and caveats: Some IMGT-functional V segments, including TRBV6-2 and TRBV6-3, could not be told apart with the 87-base-pair reads, so those segments were excluded. Across donors, most TCR sequences were observed very rarely, whereas some public TCRs were present in many individuals. In a later analysis, the rate of TCR association differed among HLA loci, with DRB1 alleles having the most associated TCRs and HLA-C alleles having the fewest. In the study, some 160 TCR beta chains were listed as associated with cytomegalovirus. Sequencing depth was assumed to be roughly uniform across donors in the presence/absence analyses, though that assumption may not hold. V-gene and J-gene trimming of TCR beta chains was associated with a missense DCLRE1C variant in a later genetic analysis, and the association was replicated in an independent cohort. Cytomegalovirus status was reported to be diagnosed by the classifier with high specificity and sensitivity in both the original and validation cohorts. An earlier analysis of approximately 600 of the donors showed that most TCR beta V segments appeared in productive rearrangements either about 90% or about 30% of the time, which broadly matched IMGT annotations. A cluster of highly shared sequence variants was judged likely to represent a technical artifact of the sequencing pipeline. A further reported finding was that TCR beta sequences accurately predicted the HLA-A and HLA-B alleles for most subjects in the first cohort. In a later analysis, most CMV-associated TCR beta chains were found to appear HLA-restricted, with HLA associations seemingly driven largely by CMV exposure. The only immune exposure information available for the cohort was CMV serostatus. According to the authors, the approach could potentially be generalized to other disease states and immunological phenotypes. In a later analysis, some 18,000 TCR beta sequences were associated with specific HLA alleles at a false discovery rate of 0.05. Only TCR beta chains were sequenced in this cohort, and the absence of alpha or paired-chain data limited detectable features. A few of the identified cytomegalovirus-associated TCR beta chains were confirmed in vitro to be specific for cytomegalovirus antigens. In a later analysis, HLA-associated TCR beta chains showed more clonal expansion and lower generation probabilities than non-associated chains that were equally common. Correlated functional status among segregating V segments might be attributable to linkage disequilibrium, but an unknown experimental factor could not be ruled out. According to a later genetic analysis, donors in an Asian-associated ancestry cluster had fewer N-insertions in productive TCRs than the approximately 650-donor mean. Because some donors lacked HLA typing at each locus, the association tests relied only on the typed subset. According to a later analysis, parvovirus B19, influenza, CMV and Epstein-Barr virus appeared linked to several top co-occurrence clusters. When HLA alleles, especially DR and DQ, strongly co-occurred, attributing TCR associations to individual alleles was difficult. The earlier analysis of 450 to 700 of the donors excluded roughly 16 rarely observed V segments, including chromosome 9 orphons, because counts were too low.

The sample taken for sequencing was PBMCs. The rearranged chain carries TRBV9 and TRBJ2-3; the D segment could be TRBD2, given 5 matching bases. This TCR came from a man aged 18 to 29 in good health and CMV-seropositive. The CDR3 corresponds to CASSTMDFSTDTQYF. The nucleotide sequence reads as follows: TGTGCCAGCAGCACGATGGACTTTAGCACAGATACGCAGTATTTT.